This TCR beta chain was found in a study of T-cell memory formation after mild COVID-19. The study, taken as a whole, reports: Clones that contracted clustered mainly in CM and EM if CD4+ and in EMRA if CD8+. Several responding clones turned up in pre-infection memory, indicating that cross-reactive memory may have taken part.

This CDR3 is 13 amino acids long. Trimming left V 1 base short and J 2 bases short, with 7 bases between. In germline, CDR1 is SGHRS, CDR2 YFSETQ. TCRdb used MiXCR to reprocess the 5' RACE reads, holding one entry per CDR3 protein. The repertoire holds around 210,000 distinct CDR3 sequences, with 9% to 10% as singletons. This clonotype is a singleton in its sample. The antigen is undetermined. The sample was PBMCs or a T cell subset sorted from them (not recorded which). The genes are TRBV5-1 and TRBJ2-7; D unclear. This TCR came from a man between 18 and 35 years old who had mild COVID-19 (a few samples of this study predate the infection). Cell type and time point are not known. CDR3 bases: TGCGCCAGCAGCTTGCGTCCCCCCTACGAGCAGTACTTC. This encodes CASSLRPPYEQYF.